This T cell receptor beta chain was profiled in a study of T cell responses to AZD1222 COVID-19 vaccine listed by TCRdb under 2021. Turning to the overall study: Because spike-specific TCR depth and breadth did not differ between the two schedules, AZD1222 recipients who got a second dose at roughly 4 weeks were pooled with those who got a second dose at roughly 12 weeks. A total of more than 230 trial participants underwent TCR sequencing, of whom 207 had received two doses of AZD1222 and roughly 26 had received two doses of the MenACWY control vaccine. Trial participants were enrolled by age into 18-55, 56-69 and 70-plus year subgroups, with around 140, 26 and 57 TCR-sequenced participants respectively. Overall study outcomes, separate from this receptor: Conclusions about previously exposed vaccinees are limited, since just six AZD1222 recipients were seropositive for SARS-CoV-2 at baseline. CD4 TCRs associated with the vaccine covered the entire spike protein, and the dominant responses were in regions 160-218 and 743-854. The 56-69-year group was small, and its depth increase did not reach significance, likely because of low power. Because no day 14 peak-response samples were available, repertoires were characterized only after the peak T cell response. Reportedly, almost half of the unique spike-specific TCRs recognized epitopes lying outside the regions that are mutated in the B.1.351 and B.1.1.7 variants. After two AZD1222 doses, spike-specific TCR breadth and depth were significantly higher than at day 0 and than in MenACWY recipients. Most participants were white British and females outnumbered males, and the authors suggested that clonal diversity may have been underestimated.

Explained via the paper, the time point label denotes: baseline before first vaccination. Vaccinee samples were obtained from the UK trials COV001 and COV002, which included a single-blind randomized controlled phase 2/3 trial of AZD1222 (ChAdOx1 nCoV-19) in healthy adults. Trial participant PBMC samples were collected at day 0 and day 28 after the second dose for TCRbeta chain sequencing. V is reduced by 1 base and J by 11 bases, leaving a spacing of 18 bases between them. Inclusive of the bounding cysteine and phenylalanine, the CDR3 is 16 residues long. Of all the DNA, just the CDR3 is kept, 48 bases in frame from base 1. As encoded in the germline V gene (reference sequence), CDR1 is SEHNR while CDR2 is FQNEAQ. The CDR3 regions of human TCRbeta chains were subjected to immunosequencing. As for the original processing: Repertoire TCRs were matched against a reference library of SARS-CoV-2-specific TCRs generated with the MIRA antigen-specificity platform. Breadth was defined as the fraction of unique TCRs that were SARS-CoV-2-associated. Depth was defined as the fraction of total T cells that were SARS-CoV-2-associated. Using the MIRA data, each spike-specific TCR was mapped to the spike region that the TCR reacts to and placed in a CD4 or CD8 class. Log10-transformed breadth and depth values were compared by one-way ANOVA with Sidak's multiple comparisons tests. TCRdb took this table from immuneACCESS and kept in-frame rearrangements with V and J called. Such tables lack part of the clones; where checked against another copy, unresolved V genes explain under half of the gap, and the rest is unexplained. The V and J calls and clone size are taken from that table; D and trimming were inferred from the DNA. The sample contains around 120,000 clones, about 85% of them found a single time. The top ten clonotypes cover over 5.5% of the sample.

Concerning this clone: Its specific antigen is unknown. Per-nucleotide qualities are absent, and no much larger clonotype sits a single base away.

Recombination linked TRBV7-9 to TRBJ1-6; TRBD1 might be the D gene, on 5 matching bases. The material was peripheral blood, obtained on day 0 of AZD1222 vaccination. This clonotype was sampled from an adult in good health. At the DNA level, the sequence is TGTGCCAGCAGCTTAGGGGCAGACAGACTAAAGGCACCCCTCCACTTT. Its translation reads: CASSLGADRLKAPLHF.